One and the same sample provided the 11 T cell receptor beta chains below, sequenced in a study of blood T cell repertoires in COVID-19. Profiled with immunoSEQ multiplex PCR; TCRdb holds only in-frame clones, not every one. The sample holds 350,000 to 400,000 clones, almost 90% seen once. The specimen sequenced was peripheral blood. These receptors all stem from a man aged 18 to 29 with active or convalescent COVID-19.

This rearrangement joins TRBV18 to TRBJ2-1; perhaps TRBD1 as D (5 bases). Trimming left V 2 bases short and J 8 bases short, with 22 bases between. This CDR3 has 17 residues. Germline V gives CDR1 KGHSH, CDR2 LQKENI. CDR3 residues: CASSPIPGIFPRDEQFF. The CDR3 bases are TGTGCCAGCTCACCAATTCCAGGGATTTTTCCTCGGGATGAGCAGTTCTTC.

A note on this clone: Compared with germline, one end of the junction differs, possibly owing to a read error. The chain combines TRBV19 with TRBJ2-6, with D maybe TRBD2 (6 bases). Germline V CDR1 and CDR2: LNHDA, SQIVND (reference sequence). The CDR3 contains 18 residues. The CDR3 protein is CASTSLMGGLLGANVLTF. The CDR3, as DNA: TGTGCCAGTACCTCACTCATGGGGGGTCTGCTCGGGGCCAACGTGCTGACTTTC.

The chain combines TRBV29-1 with TRBJ2-7; TRBD2 agrees at 7 bases. The germline V gene has CDR1 SQVTM and CDR2 ANQGSEA. CDR3 length: 14 residues. Trimming at V came to 6 bases and at J to 6 bases, leaving 14 bases not matched to a gene. The CDR3 reads CSVGAGQYQREQYF. The CDR3 DNA reads TGCAGCGTGGGAGCGGGGCAGTACCAGCGCGAGCAGTACTTC.

V and J are TRBV6-2 or TRBV6-3 and TRBJ2-7; TRBD1 agrees at 10 bases. The germline V gene encodes CDR1 MNHEY and CDR2 SVGEGT. After removal of 5 bases from V and 3 bases from J, the junction contained 7 bases not matched to a gene. The CDR3 spans 15 residues. The CDR3 sequence is CASSSGTGDIYEQYF. CDR3 nucleotide sequence: TGTGCCAGCAGTAGCGGGACAGGGGATATCTACGAGCAGTACTTC.

The chain has TRBV7-3 and TRBJ2-3; no clear D. V dropped 1 base and J dropped 5 bases, with 10 bases sitting between them. Germline-derived CDR1 and CDR2 are SGHTA and FQGTGA. The CDR3 loop spans 14 amino acids. CDR3 protein: CASSLIGSGDTQYF. Here the CDR3 DNA reads TGTGCCAGCAGCTTAATTGGGTCGGGAGATACGCAGTATTTT. The full variable domain, with the rest looked up from reference TRBV7-3 and TRBJ2-3, is GAGVSQTPSNKVTEKGKYVELRCDPISGHTALYWYRQSLGQGPEFLIYFQGTGAADDSGLPNDRFFAVRPEGSVSTLKIQRTERGDSAVYLCASSLIGSGDTQYFGPGTRLTVL.

V and J are TRBV9 and TRBJ1-2, with D possibly matching TRBD1 (5 bases). In germline, CDR1 is SGDLS, CDR2 YYNGEE. The germline V and J ends were trimmed by 4 bases and 4 bases, with 17 bases remaining between them. CDR3 size: 15 residues. The CDR3 reads CASSPYTGRSYGYTF. The CDR3 DNA reads as TGTGCCAGCAGCCCTTACACAGGTCGTAGCTATGGCTACACCTTC. The complete variable domain, with remaining parts taken from reference TRBV9 and TRBJ1-2, reads DSGVTQTPKHLITATGQRVTLRCSPRSGDLSVYWYQQSLDQGLQFLIQYYNGEERAKGNILERFSAQQFPDLHSELNLSSLELGDSALYFCASSPYTGRSYGYTFGSGTRLTVV.

This rearrangement joins TRBV6-4 to TRBJ2-1; TRBD2 matches 9 bases. After removal of 4 bases from V and 6 bases from J, the junction contained 7 bases not matched to a gene. CDR3 length: 15 amino acids. CDR1 is MRHNA, CDR2 SNTAGT, per germline. DNA for the CDR3: TGTGCCAGCAGTGTGGTTAGCGGGAGTGGCAATGAGCAGTTCTTC. It encodes CASSVVSGSGNEQFF.

The chain recombines TRBV29-1 with TRBJ2-2; D is possibly TRBD2 (5 bases). CDR3 size: 14 residues. Germline CDR1 and CDR2: SQVTM and ANQGSEA. Trimming cost V 4 bases and J 2 bases, with 11 bases left between them. CDR3 in DNA: TGCAGCGTTGCTGGGAGACTTAACACCGGGGAGCTGTTTTTT. Amino acids: CSVAGRLNTGELFF.

A single count supports this clone. The gene calls are TRBV5-1 and TRBJ1-5, with D possibly being TRBD1 (6 bases). The CDR3 length is 15 residues. In germline, CDR1 is SGHRS, CDR2 YFSETQ. V was cut by 2 bases and J by 1 base, with 10 bases left in between. CDR3 nucleotides: TGCGCCAGCAGCTTAAGGGGGTTAAGCAATCAGCCCCAGCATTTT. The encoded protein is CASSLRGLSNQPQHF.

V and J are TRBV7-6 and TRBJ2-7; D possibly corresponds to TRBD2 (5 bases). Trimming pared 0 bases from V and 0 bases from J, leaving 9 bases between. This CDR3 region has 15 residues. CDR1 SGHVS and CDR2 FNYEAQ come from the germline V gene. The CDR3 here is CASSLAGIDSYEQYF. The DNA of the CDR3 is TGTGCCAGCAGCTTAGCCGGGATCGACTCCTACGAGCAGTACTTC.

Concerning this clone: The limits of the CDR3 on the DNA are not certain, so only TCRdb's listed CDR3 is given. The chain has TRBV7-2 and TRBJ2-7; the table's D call, TRBD2, has no DNA check behind it. Germline-derived CDR1 and CDR2 are SGHTA and FQGNSA. Ends included, the CDR3 has 12 residues. The CDR3 sequence: CASSFGSGSHYF.